The 23 T cell receptor beta chains listed next were all sequenced from one sample in a study of CD8+CD57+ T cells in acquired aplastic anemia. Before being chosen for sequencing, patients had shown CD8+CD57+ cell expansion by flow cytometry. Genomic DNA provided the template from which TCR beta VDJ and CDR3 profiles were obtained. From the reads, TCRdb called clonotypes with MiXCR, one entry per CDR3 protein. The table has about 180,000 distinct CDR3 sequences, over 40% seen once. Material for sequencing was sorted CD4+, CD8+, or CD8+CD57+ T cells (not recorded which) from PBMCs. The receptors were gathered from a human donor with aplastic anemia.

V usage is TRBV19 and J usage is TRBJ1-2; 10 bases line up with TRBD1. CDR3 size: 14 residues. Trimming cost V 5 bases and J 7 bases; bases outside gene matches: 7. Per the germline V gene, CDR1 is LNHDA and CDR2 is SQIVND (reference sequence). The CDR3 DNA sequence: TGTGCCAGTAGTCCGACAGGGGGCATTCTTGGCTACACCTTC. It yields the protein CASSPTGGILGYTF.

The table lists this clonotype with many counts. V is TRBV6-4 and J is TRBJ1-6; D call uncertain. The CDR3 length is 14 residues. In germline, CDR1 is MRHNA, CDR2 SNTAGT. Trimming removed 0 bases at V and 7 bases at J, with 7 bases between. The CDR3 DNA follows: TGTGCCAGCAGTGACTCGGCGGGGAATTCACCCCTCCACTTT. Amino acids: CASSDSAGNSPLHF.

The V gene is TRBV11-1, the J gene TRBJ2-7; a possible D gene is TRBD2 (6 bases). Germline V gene data show CDR1 as SGHAT and CDR2 as FQDESV (reference sequence). V was pared by 5 bases and J by 3 bases, with 20 bases between. The CDR3 consists of 16 residues. CDR3 loop: CASSGTVEGLSYEQYF. Here the CDR3 DNA reads TGTGCCAGCAGCGGTACGGTCGAGGGACTGAGCTACGAGCAGTACTTC. Full variable domain (outside the CDR3, taken from reference TRBV11-1 and TRBJ2-7): EAEVAQSPRYKITEKSQAVAFWCDPISGHATLYWYRQILGQGPELLVQFQDESVVDDSQLPKDRFSAERLKGVDSTLKIQPAELGDSAMYLCASSGTVEGLSYEQYFGPGTRLTVT.

Ten or more counts support this clonotype. The chain has TRBV29-1 and TRBJ1-2; no clear D. The V end lost 3 bases, the J end lost 4 bases, and 3 bases lay between the germline ends. CDR3 length: 10 residues. The germline V gene has CDR1 SQVTM and CDR2 ANQGSEA. In DNA, the CDR3 is TGCAGCGTTGAGAGCTATGGCTACACCTTC. Protein sequence: CSVESYGYTF.

The chain uses TRBV7-8 and TRBJ1-1, with D unclear. CDR1 is SGHVS, CDR2 FQNEAQ, per germline. Deletions cut 3 bases from V and 4 bases from J, with 6 bases between. The CDR3 consists of 12 residues. Here the CDR3 reads CASSFKSTEAFF. The CDR3 DNA follows: TGTGCCAGCAGCTTTAAGAGCACTGAAGCTTTCTTT.

This clonotype was detected once. The chain combines TRBV20-1 with TRBJ2-3; TRBD1 or TRBD2 may be the D gene (7 bases each). This CDR3 has 14 residues. Looked up from germline, CDR1 is DFQATT and CDR2 is SNEGSKA (reference sequence). CDR3 region: CSLGRGRDTDTQYF. The DNA of the CDR3 is TGCAGCCTGGGGAGGGGGCGAGACACAGATACGCAGTATTTT.

In this sample, this clonotype turned up once. One junction end does not reproduce the germline sequence, and a read error may be involved. The chain carries TRBV28 and TRBJ1-2, with 9 bases fitting TRBD1. CDR1 MDHEN and CDR2 SYDVKM come from the germline V gene. The CDR3 totals 14 residues. This CDR3 reads CASSFGDRDSGCTF. DNA of the CDR3: TGTGCCAGCAGTTTCGGGGACAGGGATTCGGGCTGCACCTTC.

Points on this clonotype: This may stem from a read error, because a much larger clone lies one nucleotide away. Because the CDR3's place on the DNA is in doubt, the DNA is left out and the CDR3 is given as listed by TCRdb. J is TRBJ1-2 and V is TRBV6-1; whether TRBD1, the table's D call, matches the DNA was not checked. The CDR3 is 13 amino acids long, termini counted. Germline V CDR1 and CDR2: MNHNS, SASEGT. The CDR3 here is CAGWDRSNYGCTF.

This clonotype came up many times. The chain has TRBV19 and TRBJ2-2, with D maybe TRBD1 (5 bases). Trimming took off 4 bases at V and 9 bases at J, with 12 bases between the two ends. This CDR3 contains 13 residues. Germline assignment: CDR1 LNHDA and CDR2 SQIVND (reference sequence). The CDR3 is CASSKGDLRELFF. For the CDR3, the DNA is TGTGCCAGTAGTAAAGGGGATCTGAGGGAGCTGTTTTTT.

The chain recombines TRBV19 with TRBJ1-2; D ambiguous. The CDR3 loop spans 13 amino acids. Trimming left V 3 bases short and J 7 bases short, with 12 bases between. Germline V gene sequence: CDR1 LNHDA, CDR2 SQIVND (reference sequence). CDR3 sequence (DNA): TGTGCCAGTAGTATTGAGCGGTGGAGTGGCTACACCTTC. Protein product: CASSIERWSGYTF.

This clonotype was detected many times. The rearrangement uses TRBV6-1 and TRBJ2-7; tentatively, D is TRBD1 (6 bases). V was pared by 7 bases and J by 1 base, with 8 bases between. Per the germline V gene, CDR1 is MNHNS and CDR2 is SASEGT. This CDR3 is built from 12 residues. In DNA form, the CDR3 reads TGTGCCAGCATTGGACAGTCCTACGAGCAGTACTTC. It is translated as CASIGQSYEQYF.

This chain's CDR3 is CATSDRTSGFTGELFF. The CDR3, as DNA: TGTGCCACCAGTGATCGGACTAGCGGATTCACCGGGGAGCTGTTTTTT. The chain links TRBV24-1 to TRBJ2-2, with TRBD2 matching over 10 bases. There are 16 residues in the CDR3. The V gene's germline CDR1 is KGHDR and CDR2 SFDVKD. The V and J ends lost 3 bases and 4 bases, in that order; junction bases with no gene match: 4.

The chain combines TRBV11-2 with TRBJ2-7; 9 nucleotides line up with TRBD1. V lost 0 bases, J lost 3 bases, and 3 bases stayed unmatched. Germline CDR1 is SGHAT and CDR2 is FQNNGV. CDR3 length equals 15 residues. CDR3 loop: CASSLDGTGNYEQYF. The CDR3 nucleotides are TGTGCCAGCAGCTTAGACGGGACAGGGAACTACGAGCAGTACTTC.

This clonotype was recorded at least ten times. The J gene is TRBJ2-7, the V gene TRBV6-1; no clear D. CDR1 and CDR2 (germline): MNHNS, SASEGT. This CDR3 comprises 14 residues. The V end was cut by 8 bases, the J end by 0 bases, with 14 bases between. The CDR3 spells CASVLMGSSYEQYF. The CDR3 nucleotides read TGTGCCAGCGTTCTAATGGGCAGCTCCTACGAGCAGTACTTC.

This sequence joins TRBV10-3 and TRBJ2-3, with 14 nucleotides matching TRBD2. The CDR3 runs 16 residues. Germline-derived CDR1 and CDR2 are ENHRY and SYGVKD. The V and J ends lost 5 bases and 4 bases, in that order; junction bases with no gene match: 5. CDR3 in amino acids: CAISSGTSGSSDTQYF. The DNA for the CDR3 is TGTGCCATCAGTTCAGGGACTAGCGGGAGTTCAGATACGCAGTATTTT.

J is TRBJ2-1 and V is TRBV20-1; maybe TRBD1 (6 bases). Germline V gene lookup returns CDR1 DFQATT and CDR2 SNEGSKA (reference sequence). The CDR3 is made up of 13 amino acids. Trimming took 5 bases from V and 4 from J, leaving 12 bases between them. The CDR3, as DNA: TGCAGTGCTCAGCAGGGGCCGTACAATGAGCAGTTCTTC. Protein: CSAQQGPYNEQFF.

CDR3 sequence (DNA): TGTGCCAGCAGCTTATATCCGGAGACCCAGTACTTC. This sequence encodes CASSLYPETQYF. The chain uses TRBV7-9 and TRBJ2-5; D not certain. V gave up 2 bases and J gave up 5 bases, with 6 bases separating them. The V gene's germline CDR1 is SEHNR and CDR2 FQNEAQ (reference sequence). This CDR3 is 12 amino acids long.

This chain links TRBV10-3 with TRBJ2-1; TRBD2 agrees at 11 bases. Unmatched junction bases numbered 5, after V lost 0 bases and J lost 4 bases. The CDR3 totals 17 residues. Germline V gene sequence: CDR1 ENHRY, CDR2 SYGVKD. CDR3 bases: TGTGCCATCAGTGAGTCCGGGCTAGCGGGGGGATACAATGAGCAGTTCTTC. Protein product: CAISESGLAGGYNEQFF.

This clonotype was found many times. This chain connects TRBV12-3 or TRBV12-4 to TRBJ1-1, with 10 bases matching TRBD1. The CDR3 runs 15 residues. V shed 7 bases, J shed 4 bases, and the junction held 9 bases outside the gene matches. The CDR3 loop reads CASTKGQGFGTEAFF. The CDR3 DNA sequence: TGTGCCAGCACCAAGGGACAGGGGTTTGGCACTGAAGCTTTCTTT.

The V call is TRBV3-1, the J call TRBJ2-5, with D tentatively TRBD1 (6 bases). CDR3 length: 14 amino acids. The germline CDR1 and CDR2 sequences are LGHDT and YNNKEL (reference sequence). The V end was cut by 7 bases, the J end by 1 base, with 13 bases between. As DNA, the CDR3 is TGTGCCAGCACCTCCACAGGGCCCCAAGAGACCCAGTACTTC. Translating it yields CASTSTGPQETQYF.

On this clonotype: This may come from a read error, since a much larger clone is one base off. The chain is built from TRBV10-3 and TRBJ1-2; D might be TRBD1 (6 bases). CDR1 and CDR2 from the germline V gene are ENHRY and SYGVKD. The V gene lost 5 bases and the J gene lost 8 bases, with 15 bases spanning the gap. The CDR3 is 13 residues long. CDR3 bases: TGTGCCATCAGTTACGTGGGGGCGCACGGCTACACCTTC. It codes for CAISYVGAHGYTF.

This clonotype was counted at least ten times. V is TRBV5-1 and J is TRBJ2-7; D is undetermined. This CDR3 spans 12 amino acids. The germline gives CDR1 SGHRS, CDR2 YFSETQ. Trimming stripped 4 bases from V and 4 bases from J, with 9 bases between. CDR3: CASSPDGYEQYF. CDR3 in DNA: TGCGCCAGCAGCCCGGACGGGTACGAGCAGTACTTC. Variable domain in full (rest from reference TRBV5-1 and TRBJ2-7): KAGVTQTPRYLIKTRGQQVTLSCSPISGHRSVSWYQQTPGQGLQFLFEYFSETQRNKGNFPGRFSGRQFSNSRSEMNVSTLELGDSALYLCASSPDGYEQYFGPGTRLTVT.

This clonotype was seen repeatedly, ten times or more. The chain combines TRBV7-2 with TRBJ2-7; 9 bases match TRBD2. The CDR3 sequence is 15 residues long. Germline V gene sequence: CDR1 SGHTA, CDR2 FQGNSA. The ends lost 4 bases at V and 4 bases at J; junction bases unmatched: 8. CDR3 amino acids: CASSSYSGSIYEQYF. Here the CDR3 DNA reads TGTGCCAGCAGCTCCTATAGCGGGAGTATTTACGAGCAGTACTTC.